Here is one T cell receptor (beta chain) with its context. Germline values: CDR1 KGHDR, CDR2 SFDVKD. Trimming took 6 bases from V and 1 from J; bases not matched to a gene: 5. CDR3 length: 14 residues. The data stem from a study of blood T cell repertoires in COVID-19. Method: immunoSEQ multiplex PCR; TCRdb's copy keeps in-frame clones and lacks some. The sample has 300,000 to 400,000 clones; 88% are singletons. In assigning cohorts, the study relied on participant-reported clinical history. Sequences were obtained from PBMCs or T cells enriched from blood (not recorded which). This TCR came from a woman in her twenties or thirties with acute COVID-19. The chain couples TRBV24-1 to TRBJ2-7; the match to TRBD2 covers 7 bases. CDR3 protein: CATSPDGGSYEQYF. In DNA form, the CDR3 reads TGTGCCACCAGTCCTGACGGGGGGTCCTACGAGCAGTACTTC.